This TCR beta chain comes out of a study of T-cell reconstitution after alpha-beta-depleted transplantation in children. Study-wide results and caveats: Reportedly, roughly two months post-transplant, alpha-beta T cells arose from several hundred expanded graft clones. Diversity and T-cell counts at one year after transplant derived mostly from new T cells. Elevated TCRbeta diversity at day 60 was traced, in some patients, to surviving recipient T cells and thymic progenitors.

The V segment lost 5 bases and the J segment 3 bases; nucleotides outside the gene matches: 5. Germline assignment: CDR1 SGHVS and CDR2 FNYEAQ. The CDR3 spans 14 residues. Molecular barcoding with unique molecular identifiers was used for the TCRbeta library. TCRdb re-derived calls from the PCR reads in MiXCR, one entry per CDR3 protein. The sample records 140,000 to 150,000 distinct CDR3 sequences, roughly 8.8% being singletons. This clonotype was seen many times. Its antigen is not known. The clonotype was recovered from a female patient aged 2-15 years who had a stem cell transplant for congenital amegakaryocytic thrombocytopenia, so the T cells may come from the graft donor. The sample consisted of PBMCs, mostly from graft donor cells, taken 180 days after TCRalphabeta/CD19-depleted stem cell transplant. The chain employs TRBV7-6 and TRBJ2-5; 8 positions match TRBD2. Written as DNA, the CDR3 is TGTGCCAGCAGCCCCCGGCGGGGGGAAGAGACCCAGTACTTC. As protein: CASSPRRGEETQYF.